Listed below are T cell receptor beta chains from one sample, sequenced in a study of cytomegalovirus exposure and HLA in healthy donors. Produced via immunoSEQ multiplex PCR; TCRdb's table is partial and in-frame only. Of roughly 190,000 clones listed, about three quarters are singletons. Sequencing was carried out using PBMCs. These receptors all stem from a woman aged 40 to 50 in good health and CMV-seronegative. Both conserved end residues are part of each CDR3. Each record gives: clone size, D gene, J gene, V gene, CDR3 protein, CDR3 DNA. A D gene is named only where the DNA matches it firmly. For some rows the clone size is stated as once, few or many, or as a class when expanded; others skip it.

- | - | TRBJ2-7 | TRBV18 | CASSRGPYEQYF | TGTGCCAGCTCACGAGGGCCCTACGAGCAGTACTTC
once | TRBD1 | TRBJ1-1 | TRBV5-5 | CASSLLDRVALNTEAFF | TGTGCCAGCAGCTTGTTAGACAGGGTGGCTCTGAACACTGAAGCTTTCTTT
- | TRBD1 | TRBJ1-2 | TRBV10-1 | CASKGGGQGNYGYTF | TGCGCCAGCAAGGGGGGAGGACAGGGTAACTATGGCTACACCTTC
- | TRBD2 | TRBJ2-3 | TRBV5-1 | CASRIGPLAGTDTQYF | TGCGCCAGCAGGATTGGGCCACTAGCGGGCACAGATACGCAGTATTTT
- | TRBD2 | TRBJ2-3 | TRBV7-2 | CASSFTSGWTDTQYF | TGTGCCAGCAGCTTTACTAGCGGGTGGACAGATACGCAGTATTTT
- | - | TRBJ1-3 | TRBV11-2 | CASSLAPGVGNTIYF | TGTGCCAGCAGCTTAGCCCCAGGGGTTGGAAACACCATATATTTT
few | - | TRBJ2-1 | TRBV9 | CASSVRGGRDEQFF | TGTGCCAGCAGCGTTAGGGGGGGTCGGGATGAGCAGTTCTTC
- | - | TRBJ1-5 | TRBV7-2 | CASSLGRAQAQHF | TGTGCCAGCAGCTTAGGGCGAGCGCAAGCCCAGCATTTT
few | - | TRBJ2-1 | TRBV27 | CASSLGGADNEQFF | TGTGCCAGCAGTTTGGGGGGGGCCGACAATGAGCAGTTCTTC
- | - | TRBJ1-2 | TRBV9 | CASSVDQGHYGYTF | TGTGCCAGCAGCGTAGATCAGGGGCACTATGGCTACACCTTC
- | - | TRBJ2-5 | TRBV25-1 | CASSDPAAGGETQYF | TGTGCCAGCAGTGACCCCGCGGCGGGCGGGGAGACCCAGTACTTC
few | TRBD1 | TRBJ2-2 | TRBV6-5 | CASSYPGTANTGELFF | TGTGCCAGCAGTTACCCCGGGACAGCGAACACCGGGGAGCTGTTTTTT
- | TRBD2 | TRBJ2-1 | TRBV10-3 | CAISETPSYGTSGRAFGNEQFF | TGTGCCATCAGTGAGACCCCGAGTTATGGGACTAGCGGGAGGGCTTTTGGGAATGAGCAGTTCTTC
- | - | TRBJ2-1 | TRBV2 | CASSEAEVAVYNEQFF | TGTGCCAGCAGTGAAGCGGAGGTAGCGGTATACAATGAGCAGTTCTTC
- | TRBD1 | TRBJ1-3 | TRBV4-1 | CASSQEGTAGNTIYF | TGCGCCAGCAGCCAAGAGGGGACAGCTGGAAACACCATATATTTT
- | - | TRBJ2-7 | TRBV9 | CASSVKGGYEQYF | TGTGCCAGCAGCGTAAAAGGCGGCTACGAGCAGTACTTC
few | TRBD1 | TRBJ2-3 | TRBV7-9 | CASSFIQGTDTQYF | TGTGCCAGCAGCTTTATACAGGGGACAGATACGCAGTATTTT
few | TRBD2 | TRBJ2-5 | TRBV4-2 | CASSQAGGVETQYF | TGTGCCAGCAGCCAAGCGGGAGGAGTGGAGACCCAGTACTTC
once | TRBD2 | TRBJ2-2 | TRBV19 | CASSIGLALGELFF | TGTGCCAGTAGTATCGGACTAGCGCTAGGGGAGCTGTTTTTT
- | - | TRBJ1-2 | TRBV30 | CAWTRAGIGYTF | TGTGCCTGGACCAGGGCAGGAATTGGCTACACCTTC
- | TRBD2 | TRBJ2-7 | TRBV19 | CASSLTSSGTHHTYEQYF | TGTGCCAGTAGTCTCACCTCTAGCGGGACGCACCATACCTACGAGCAGTACTTC
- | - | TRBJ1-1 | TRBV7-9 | CASSSRGGRRTEAFF | TGTGCCAGCAGCTCTAGAGGTGGCAGGAGGACTGAAGCTTTCTTT
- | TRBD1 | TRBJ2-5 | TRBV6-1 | CASSRDSQETQYF | TGTGCCAGCAGCCGGGACAGTCAAGAGACCCAGTACTTC
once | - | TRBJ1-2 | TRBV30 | CAWQSLDSYGYTF | TGTGCCTGGCAGTCCCTGGACAGCTATGGCTACACCTTC
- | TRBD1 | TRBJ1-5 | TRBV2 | CASSERGEGAINQPQHF | TGTGCCAGCAGTGAACGGGGAGAGGGGGCTATCAATCAGCCCCAGCATTTT
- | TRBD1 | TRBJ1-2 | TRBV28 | CASRRQGDWGYTF | TGTGCCAGCAGACGACAGGGAGATTGGGGCTACACCTTC
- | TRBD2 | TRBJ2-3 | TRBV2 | CASRGLAGGPGTDTQYF | TGTGCCAGCAGGGGACTAGCGGGAGGGCCGGGCACAGATACGCAGTATTTT
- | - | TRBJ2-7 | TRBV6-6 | CASSYQRPSSYEQYF | TGTGCCAGCAGTTACCAGCGGCCCAGCTCCTACGAGCAGTACTTC
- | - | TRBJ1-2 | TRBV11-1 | CASSPRVNYGYTF | TGTGCCAGCAGCCCCAGGGTGAACTATGGCTACACCTTC
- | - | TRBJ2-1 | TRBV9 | CASSVGAQGHNEQFF | TGTGCCAGCAGCGTAGGGGCACAGGGTCATAATGAGCAGTTCTTC
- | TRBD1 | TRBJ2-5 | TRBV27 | CASGDRGPEETQYF | TGTGCCAGCGGAGACAGGGGTCCGGAAGAGACCCAGTACTTC
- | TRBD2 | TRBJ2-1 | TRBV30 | CAWSSLAGGFTEQFF | TGTGCCTGGAGCTCACTAGCGGGAGGTTTCACTGAGCAGTTCTTC
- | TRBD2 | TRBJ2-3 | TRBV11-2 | CASSPSGRAVDTQYF | TGTGCCAGCAGCCCAAGCGGGAGGGCCGTGGATACGCAGTATTTT